The clone carrying this T cell receptor beta chain was seen many times. CDR3 length: 14 amino acids. The germline V and J ends were trimmed by 4 bases and 6 bases, with 14 bases remaining between them. The germline V gene has CDR1 SGHKS and CDR2 YYEKEE (reference sequence). This entry comes from a study of neurological immune-mediated disorders. PBMCs stored at -80 C, 2 million in total, were the source of the unsorted libraries. TCRdb reanalysed the 5' RACE reads using MiXCR and keeps one entry per CDR3 protein. The sample holds around 70,000 distinct CDR3 sequences, around 5.5% seen once. This sequence joins TRBV5-5 and TRBJ1-5, with a tentative D call TRBD1 (6 bases). The sample comprised PBMCs. This clonotype originated in a woman in her twenties or thirties with multiple sclerosis. The CDR3 protein is CASSEGDTGQPQHF. The CDR3 bases are TGTGCCAGCAGCGAGGGGGACACGGGTCAGCCCCAGCATTTT.